This passage covers 29 T cell receptor beta chains from one sample sequenced in a study of blood T cell repertoires in COVID-19. The method was immunoSEQ multiplex PCR; TCRdb's version includes in-frame clones alone and lacks a portion of them. The repertoire holds about 310,000 clones, with about nine tenths as singletons. The sample taken for sequencing was peripheral blood. Source of these receptors: a man aged 50 or older with active or convalescent COVID-19.

The rearrangement joins TRBV5-1 to TRBJ2-7, with TRBD2 matching 11 bases. With 3 bases clipped from V and 7 bases from J, the junction kept 6 bases outside the gene matches. The CDR3 runs 14 residues. Germline values: CDR1 SGHRS, CDR2 YFSETQ. The DNA for the CDR3 is TGCGCCAGCAGCTCAACTAGCGGGAGTGTTGAGCAGTACTTC. It codes for CASSSTSGSVEQYF.

The V gene is TRBV9, the J gene TRBJ2-1, with a weak D call TRBD2 (7 bases). CDR3 length: 15 amino acids. Germline CDR1 reads SGDLS; CDR2 reads YYNGEE. V shed 5 bases and J shed 5 bases, with 17 bases lying between them. The CDR3 DNA sequence: TGTGCCAGCAGACGGGGGGCTGGTTTACACAATGAGCAGTTCTTC. This encodes CASRRGAGLHNEQFF.

The genes are TRBV6-5 and TRBJ2-1; D is perhaps TRBD2 (5 bases). CDR1 and CDR2 from the germline V gene are MNHEY and SVGAGI. V was cut by 2 bases and J by 6 bases, with 11 bases left in between. This CDR3 is built from 14 residues. CDR3 loop: CASSYGFGGNEQFF. The CDR3 DNA sequence: TGTGCCAGCAGTTACGGCTTTGGAGGCAATGAGCAGTTCTTC.

The chain carries TRBV7-2 and TRBJ1-5, with TRBD1 identical over 9 bases. Trimming took 1 base from V and 0 from J; bases not matched to a gene: 7. The CDR3 has 18 residues. Germline CDR1 SGHTA, CDR2 FQGNSA. CDR3 nucleotides: TGTGCCAGCAGCTTAGTGGGACAGGGACCATATAGCAATCAGCCCCAGCATTTT. It yields the protein CASSLVGQGPYSNQPQHF.

This chain links TRBV20-1 with TRBJ1-4, with no clear D. V was shortened by 1 base and J by 11 bases, with 8 bases between the two germline ends. The CDR3 runs to 11 residues. Germline V gives CDR1 DFQATT, CDR2 SNEGSKA (reference sequence). This CDR3 is CSARGREKLFF. The CDR3 DNA is TGCAGTGCTAGAGGTCGAGAGAAACTGTTTTTT.

DNA for the CDR3: TGTGCCAGCAGCTTGGGTCTAGCGGGGAACACCGGGGAGCTGTTTTTT. This encodes CASSLGLAGNTGELFF. This chain uses TRBV7-6 with TRBJ2-2, with 8 bases matching TRBD2. The ends lost 3 bases at V and 1 base at J; junction bases unmatched: 4. Germline V CDR1 and CDR2: SGHVS, FNYEAQ. The CDR3 runs 16 residues. The whole variable domain, remainder taken from reference TRBV7-6 and TRBJ2-2, is GAGVSQSPRYKVTKRGQDVALRCDPISGHVSLYWYRQALGQGPEFLTYFNYEAQQDKSGLPNDRFSAERPEGSISTLTIQRTEQRDSAMYRCASSLGLAGNTGELFFGEGSRLTVL.

The rearrangement uses TRBV19 and TRBJ2-3; D is unresolved. Trimming left V 2 bases short and J 0 bases short, with 6 bases between. CDR3 length: 14 residues. The V gene's germline CDR1 is LNHDA and CDR2 SQIVND (reference sequence). CDR3 nucleotides: TGTGCCAGTAGTATATCTAGTAGCACAGATACGCAGTATTTT. Its translation is CASSISSSTDTQYF.

The chain combines TRBV11-3 with TRBJ2-2, with a tentative D call TRBD1 (6 bases). Trimming pared 5 bases from V and 4 bases from J, leaving 17 bases between. CDR1 is SGHNT, CDR2 YENEEA, per germline. This CDR3 has 16 amino acids. CDR3 region: CASSRGGHLSTGELFF. The CDR3 DNA follows: TGTGCCAGCAGCCGAGGGGGACATCTATCCACCGGGGAGCTGTTTTTT.

The genes are TRBV30 and TRBJ1-5, with 8 bases matching TRBD1. After removal of 0 bases from V and 6 bases from J, the junction contained 7 bases not matched to a gene. Germline V gene sequence: CDR1 GTSNPN, CDR2 SVGIG (reference sequence). This CDR3 is built from 15 residues. The CDR3 spells CAWSVRRGPRQPQHF. The CDR3 bases are TGTGCCTGGAGTGTACGCAGGGGGCCCCGTCAGCCCCAGCATTTT.

This CDR3 is CASRPQGRWTEAFF. CDR3 DNA sequence: TGTGCCAGCAGGCCACAGGGCCGTTGGACTGAAGCTTTCTTT. J is TRBJ1-1 and V is TRBV6-5; weak D call: TRBD1 (6 bases). Trimming stripped 6 bases from V and 5 bases from J, with 16 bases between. This CDR3 has 14 residues. Germline V gene data show CDR1 as MNHEY and CDR2 as SVGAGI.

The chain combines TRBV14 with TRBJ1-1, with D possibly matching TRBD1 (6 bases). Germline-derived CDR1 and CDR2 are SGHDN and FVKESK. The V gene lost 2 bases and the J gene lost 11 bases, with 21 bases spanning the gap. CDR3 length: 15 amino acids. CDR3 amino acids: CASSQSHLMGAQAFF. CDR3 sequence (DNA): TGTGCCAGCAGCCAAAGTCATTTGATGGGGGCGCAGGCTTTCTTT.

The rearrangement links TRBV5-4 to TRBJ1-1; the D gene is possibly TRBD1 (6 bases). Germline CDR1 is SGHNT and CDR2 is YYREEE (reference sequence). The V end was cut by 3 bases, the J end by 4 bases, with 16 bases between. The CDR3 covers 15 residues. The CDR3 loop reads CASSWGGTTTTEAFF. The CDR3 DNA follows: TGTGCCAGCAGCTGGGGGGGGACAACTACCACTGAAGCTTTCTTT.

The V gene is TRBV19, the J gene TRBJ2-5; TRBD2 matches 16 bases. The CDR3 covers 18 residues. Looked up from germline, CDR1 is LNHDA and CDR2 is SQIVND (reference sequence). Losses at the gene ends were 4 bases for V and 1 base for J; bases not matched to a gene: 6. DNA of the CDR3: TGTGCCAGTAGTACGGGACTAGCGGGAGGGAGCTTCCAAGAGACCCAGTACTTC. Translating it yields CASSTGLAGGSFQETQYF. The full variable domain, its missing parts supplied by reference TRBV19 and TRBJ2-5, is DGGITQSPKYLFRKEGQNVTLSCEQNLNHDAMYWYRQDPGQGLRLIYYSQIVNDFQKGDIAEGYSVSREKKESFPLTVTSAQKNPTAFYLCASSTGLAGGSFQETQYFGPGTRLLVL.

The genes are TRBV6-5 and TRBJ2-7; possibly TRBD2 for D (6 bases). This CDR3 comprises 16 residues. With 0 bases removed from V and 2 bases from J, the gap between germline ends came to 14 bases. The germline gives CDR1 MNHEY, CDR2 SVGAGI. Written as DNA, the CDR3 is TGTGCCAGCAGTTACTCGAGAGCGGGCCTAACCTACGAGCAGTACTTC. This translates into CASSYSRAGLTYEQYF.

The rearrangement links TRBV19 to TRBJ1-2; D is uncertain. CDR3 length: 12 residues. Deletions cut 3 bases from V and 7 bases from J, with 9 bases between. CDR1 is LNHDA and CDR2 is SQIVND in the germline V gene (reference sequence). The CDR3 sequence is CASSISSLGYTF. Here the CDR3 DNA reads TGTGCCAGTAGTATTTCATCACTTGGCTACACCTTC.

This sequence joins TRBV10-3 and TRBJ1-4, with 7 bases matching TRBD1. V dropped 0 bases and J dropped 0; count of bases not matched to a gene: 1. This CDR3 contains 16 residues. CDR1 is ENHRY and CDR2 is SYGVKD in the germline V gene. The CDR3 is CAISESGTATNEKLFF. The CDR3 nucleotides read TGTGCCATCAGTGAGTCCGGGACAGCAACTAATGAAAAACTGTTTTTT.

The V call is TRBV7-9, the J call TRBJ1-4; no definite D call. Trimming removed 1 base from V and 12 bases from J, with 9 bases in between. Germline assignment: CDR1 SEHNR and CDR2 FQNEAQ (reference sequence). This CDR3 is 12 amino acids long. CDR3 coding DNA: TGTGCCAGCAGCTTAGACGGGAGACAACTGTTTTTT. Translation gives CASSLDGRQLFF.

This clone was picked up one time. The genes are TRBV29-1 and TRBJ1-1, with D possibly being TRBD1 (5 bases). The CDR3 runs 13 residues. Trimming left V 6 bases short and J 3 bases short, with 14 bases between. The germline V gene has CDR1 SQVTM and CDR2 ANQGSEA. CDR3 sequence reads: CSVVETAYTEAFF. The CDR3 DNA is TGCAGCGTAGTCGAGACAGCCTACACTGAAGCTTTCTTT.

The chain carries TRBV18 and TRBJ2-3; a possible D gene is TRBD1 (5 bases). Trimming took 6 bases from V and 6 from J, leaving 13 bases between them. The germline V gene has CDR1 KGHSH and CDR2 LQKENI. The CDR3 contains 13 residues. The DNA of the CDR3 is TGTGCCAGCTCCTCCCTGGGGCGGGATACGCAGTATTTT. This translates into CASSSLGRDTQYF.

V and J are TRBV7-2 and TRBJ2-2, with 9 nucleotides matching TRBD1. This CDR3 is built from 15 residues. The J segment lost 7 bases and the V segment lost 7 bases, leaving 10 bases of the junction unmatched. Germline V gene data show CDR1 as SGHTA and CDR2 as FQGNSA. CDR3 DNA: TGTGCCAGCAAACCCTGGGACAGGGCATACGGGGAGCTGTTTTTT. Protein sequence: CASKPWDRAYGELFF.

V gene TRBV10-1 combines with J gene TRBJ2-5, with a weak D call TRBD1 (5 bases). The CDR3 totals 16 residues. Germline V gene data show CDR1 as WNHNN and CDR2 as SYGVQD (reference sequence). Trimming removed 0 bases from V and 2 bases from J, with 13 bases in between. The CDR3 reads CASSESQGRGQETQYF. DNA of the CDR3: TGCGCCAGCAGTGAGTCTCAGGGCCGCGGACAAGAGACCCAGTACTTC.

V gene TRBV7-2 combines with J gene TRBJ2-2; TRBD2 matches at 10 bases. The length of the CDR3 is 16 residues. Germline trimming cut 3 bases from V and 2 bases from J; bases unmatched to any gene: 3. Germline-derived CDR1 and CDR2 are SGHTA and FQGNSA. The CDR3 DNA sequence: TGTGCCAGCAGCTTTACTAGCGGGGAAAACACCGGGGAGCTGTTTTTT. Translated, it gives CASSFTSGENTGELFF.

This chain links TRBV2 with TRBJ1-5; D is uncertain. Germline V CDR1 and CDR2: SNHLY, FYNNEI. This CDR3 is built from 13 residues. The ends were cut back, 6 bases at V and 6 bases at J, with 12 bases in the middle. In DNA, the CDR3 is TGTGCCAGCAGAACAGATCGGTCTCAGCCCCAGCATTTT. It encodes CASRTDRSQPQHF.

The chain is built from TRBV10-3 and TRBJ2-7, with D possibly being TRBD1 (5 bases). Trimming shortened V by 2 bases and J by 7 bases, and 9 bases separated the two germline ends. Germline-derived CDR1 and CDR2 are ENHRY and SYGVKD. There are 12 residues in the CDR3. Here the CDR3 DNA reads TGTGCCATCAGTGAGGACAGTCAAGAGCAGTACTTC. This gives the protein CAISEDSQEQYF.

In nucleotides, the CDR3 is TGTGCCAGCAGCCTGGGGCCAGGGTTCAATCAGCCCCAGCATTTT. It is translated as CASSLGPGFNQPQHF. The rearrangement uses TRBV7-9 and TRBJ1-5; perhaps TRBD1 as D (5 bases). Trimming pared 5 bases from V and 3 bases from J, leaving 14 bases between. CDR3 size: 15 residues. Germline loops: CDR1 SEHNR, CDR2 FQNEAQ (reference sequence).

This chain uses TRBV27 with TRBJ1-5, with a weak D call TRBD1 (5 bases). Trimming took 3 bases from V and 1 from J, leaving 7 bases between them. This CDR3 has 14 amino acids. Germline V gene lookup returns CDR1 MNHEY and CDR2 SMNVEV (reference sequence). This CDR3 is CASSFGGSNQPQHF. The CDR3 DNA reads TGTGCCAGCAGTTTCGGGGGAAGCAATCAGCCCCAGCATTTT.

The V call is TRBV2, the J call TRBJ2-1; the D gene is possibly TRBD2 (6 bases). Germline V gene lookup returns CDR1 SNHLY and CDR2 FYNNEI. V shed 6 bases and J shed 0 bases, with 12 bases lying between them. The CDR3 loop spans 15 amino acids. This CDR3 is CASRWTTSSYNEQFF. The CDR3 nucleotides read TGTGCCAGCAGATGGACTACCAGCTCCTACAATGAGCAGTTCTTC.

The chain is built from TRBV29-1 and TRBJ1-4; 8 nucleotides align to TRBD1. CDR3 size: 12 residues. With V trimmed by 7 bases and J by 8 bases, 6 bases remained unmatched. Germline V gives CDR1 SQVTM, CDR2 ANQGSEA. The CDR3, as DNA: TGCAGCGCAAACAGGGGGGGGGAAAAACTGTTTTTT. Protein product: CSANRGGEKLFF.

The chain couples TRBV30 to TRBJ2-7, with TRBD2 as a possible D gene (5 bases). Trimming removed 0 bases at V and 4 bases at J, with 13 bases between. Looked up from germline, CDR1 is GTSNPN and CDR2 is SVGIG (reference sequence). The CDR3 spans 14 residues. CDR3 loop: CAWSVGGRGYEQYF. The CDR3 nucleotides are TGTGCCTGGAGTGTAGGAGGCAGAGGGTACGAGCAGTACTTC.